This entry lists 29 T cell receptor beta chains sequenced from one sample in a study of T cell clonality in common variable immunodeficiency. Study findings and constraints: Reportedly, TCR beta sequences from common variable immunodeficiency showed fewer deletions and N-nucleotide insertions.

What these receptors recognize is not known. Libraries were prepared by immunoSEQ multiplex PCR; TCRdb keeps only in-frame clonotypes and omits some of them. This sample carries about 33,000 clones, none of them present only once. The sample was peripheral blood mononuclear cells. Source of these receptors: a human donor with common variable immunodeficiency.

In its sample, this clone was seen a few times. The read ends 3 residues early relative to the CDR3; the germline J gene fills the gap. The gene calls are TRBV7-2 and TRBJ2-3, with TRBD2 as a possible D gene (5 bases). CDR3 length: 13 residues. Trimming took off 1 base at V and 5 bases at J, with 7 bases between the two ends. Germline V gene sequence: CDR1 SGHTA, CDR2 FQGNSA. CDR3 sequence: CASSLGTGDTQYF. CDR3 bases read: TGTGCCAGCAGCTTAGGGACTGGAGATACG.

This clone was counted a few times. The CDR3 end lies 3 residues beyond the end of the read and is filled in from the germline J gene. The J gene is TRBJ2-5, the V gene TRBV5-1; 8 bases align to TRBD2. Germline assignment: CDR1 SGHRS and CDR2 YFSETQ. The CDR3 totals 14 residues. The J segment lost 4 bases and the V segment lost 0 bases, leaving 2 bases of the junction unmatched. CDR3 amino acids: CASSLGSGAETQYF. CDR3 DNA, as far as it was read: TGCGCCAGCAGCTTGGGTAGCGGGGCAGAGACC.

This clone was recorded at least ten times. CDR3 in amino acids: CSVELASGGASDTQYF. The covered CDR3 bases are TGCAGCGTTGAACTAGCTAGCGGGGGGGCATCAGATACG. The chain employs TRBV29-1 and TRBJ2-3, with TRBD2 matching over 12 bases. The read ends 3 residues before the CDR3 terminus; that terminus is restored from the germline J gene. CDR3 length: 16 amino acids. Looked up from germline, CDR1 is SQVTM and CDR2 is ANQGSEA. Trimming removed 2 bases from V and 4 bases from J; junction bases left unmatched: 7.

Ten or more counts support this clone. The observed sequence ends 3 residues before the CDR3 terminus, with the missing tail filled in from the germline J gene. The V call is TRBV20-1, the J call TRBJ2-3; D call uncertain. V was shortened by 4 bases and J by 2 bases, with 4 bases between the two germline ends. The CDR3 is made up of 11 amino acids. Germline V CDR1 and CDR2: DFQATT, SNEGSKA (reference sequence). The part of the CDR3 DNA that was read is TGCAGTGCTACACACACAGATACG. Encoded protein: CSATHTDT. The whole CDR3 region reads CSATHTDTQYF.

This clone was counted between two and nine times. The CDR3 end is not reached by the read, which stops 3 residues before it; the germline J gene fills it in. The V and J genes are TRBV5-5 and TRBJ2-7, with D possibly TRBD2 on 6 matching bases. V lost 0 bases to trimming and J lost 2 bases, with 12 bases between them. The length of the CDR3 is 15 residues. Germline lookup yields CDR1 SGHKS and CDR2 YYEKEE (reference sequence). CDR3 DNA, as far as it was read: TGTGCCAGCAGCTTGGGGGGGACTTCTCCCTACGAG. Residues: CASSLGGTSPYE. The CDR3 in its entirety is CASSLGGTSPYEQYF.

This clone has more than one count but fewer than ten. The read comes to an end 3 residues before the CDR3 does, leaving the germline J gene to fill in the end. The chain employs TRBV7-9 and TRBJ2-7; D perhaps matches TRBD2 (5 bases). Between the trimmed V and J ends, which lost 5 bases and 4 bases, there was a span of 9 bases. Looked up from germline, CDR1 is SEHNR and CDR2 is FQNEAQ (reference sequence). CDR3 length: 12 residues. The sequenced part of the CDR3 DNA is TGTGCCAGCAGCGCGGACTTGTACGAG. Translation: CASSADLYE. The whole CDR3 sequence reads CASSADLYEQYF.

This clone was seen a handful of times. The CDR3 end falls 3 residues outside the read, so it is completed with the germline J gene. The chain has TRBV7-3 and TRBJ2-1, with 9 bases identical to TRBD2. CDR1 is SGHTA, CDR2 FQGTGA, per germline. V gave up 8 bases and J gave up 6 bases; unmatched junction bases: 5. This CDR3 is 13 amino acids long. The sequenced part of the CDR3 DNA is TGTGCCAGCGGCGGGGGGGCTCGCAATGAG. It encodes CASGGGARNE. The entire CDR3 protein is CASGGGARNEQFF.

By sample share, this clone is medium-sized. The CDR3 end lies 3 residues beyond the end of the read and is filled in from the germline J gene. This rearrangement joins TRBV20-1 to TRBJ1-2; D is perhaps TRBD1 (5 bases). V dropped 5 bases and J dropped 4 bases, with 11 bases sitting between them. This CDR3 region has 12 residues. From germline, CDR1 is DFQATT and CDR2 SNEGSKA (reference sequence). The covered CDR3 bases are TGCAGTGCTTATCAGGGCTCCTATGGC. Encoded protein: CSAYQGSYG. The full CDR3 protein is CSAYQGSYGYTF.

This clone was recorded many times. CDR3 DNA (partial): TGTGCCAGTTCCCTGAGGTTTGGGGCCAACGTC. Its translation: CASSLRFGANV. The whole CDR3 region reads CASSLRFGANVLTF. The chain recombines TRBV19 with TRBJ2-6, with D uncertain. With the read ending 3 residues before the CDR3 end, the germline J gene is used to fill in that end. The V and J ends lost 8 bases and 3 bases respectively, with 11 bases between them. This CDR3 comprises 14 residues. Germline CDR1 and CDR2: LNHDA and SQIVND (reference sequence). The full variable domain, its missing parts supplied by reference TRBV19 and TRBJ2-6, is DGGITQSPKYLFRKEGQNVTLSCEQNLNHDAMYWYRQDPGQGLRLIYYSQIVNDFQKGDIAEGYSVSREKKESFPLTVTSAQKNPTAFYLCASSLRFGANVLTFGAGSRLTVL.

To note about this clone: Coverage ceases 3 residues before the CDR3 finishes, and the germline J gene fills in the end. V and J are TRBV18 and TRBJ1-3; the match to TRBD1 covers 8 bases. This CDR3 contains 13 residues. CDR1 is KGHSH and CDR2 is LQKENI in the germline V gene. J was trimmed by 7 bases and V by 2 bases; bases with no gene match: 1. Incomplete CDR3 DNA: TGTGCCAGCTCACCAAACAGGGGGAACACC. It specifies CASSPNRGNT. From start to end, the CDR3 is CASSPNRGNTIYF.

To note about this clone: Read coverage stops 3 residues before the CDR3 terminus; the germline J gene supplies the remainder. This chain joins TRBV7-6 and TRBJ1-5; 7 bases agree with TRBD1. The CDR3 is made up of 17 amino acids. Germline CDR1 and CDR2: SGHVS and FNYEAQ. With V trimmed by 1 base and J by 0 bases, 6 bases remained unmatched. CDR3 bases read: TGTGCCAGCAGCTTAGGGACAGGAATTTATAGCAATCAGCCC. As protein: CASSLGTGIYSNQP. The full CDR3 is CASSLGTGIYSNQPQHF.

Of note for this clone: The observed sequence ends 3 residues before the CDR3 terminus, with the missing tail filled in from the germline J gene. The gene calls are TRBV11-2 and TRBJ2-5; 9 bases line up with TRBD2. CDR1 and CDR2 from the germline V gene are SGHAT and FQNNGV. The V and J ends lost 7 bases and 5 bases, in that order; junction bases with no gene match: 11. This CDR3 contains 15 residues. CDR3 loop: CASTDVAGEAETQYF. Partial CDR3 DNA: TGTGCCAGCACTGACGTAGCGGGGGAGGCGGAGACC.

Points on this clone: The read ends 3 residues shy of where the CDR3 ends; the end is completed using the germline J gene. V is TRBV7-8 and J is TRBJ2-4; TRBD2 aligns across 8 bases. The germline gives CDR1 SGHVS, CDR2 FQNEAQ. The CDR3 covers 15 residues. After removal of 5 bases from V and 1 base from J, the junction contained 4 bases not matched to a gene. The CDR3 loop is CASSPGGGAKNIQYF. Partial CDR3 DNA: TGTGCCAGCAGCCCGGGCGGGGGGGCCAAAAACATT. The full variable domain, with the rest looked up from reference TRBV7-8 and TRBJ2-4, is GAGVSQSPRYKVAKRGQDVALRCDPISGHVSLFWYQQALGQGPEFLTYFQNEAQLDKSGLPSDRFFAERPEGSVSTLKIQRTQQEDSAVYLCASSPGGGAKNIQYFGAGTRLSVL.

There are a few counts of this clone. The read comes to an end 3 residues before the CDR3 does, leaving the germline J gene to fill in the end. The chain recombines TRBV20-1 with TRBJ1-2; 7 bases fit TRBD1. The CDR3 has 14 residues. The germline V gene encodes CDR1 DFQATT and CDR2 SNEGSKA (reference sequence). The V segment lost 3 bases and the J segment 2 bases; nucleotides outside the gene matches: 6. CDR3 loop: CSASNTGDNYGYTF. Incomplete CDR3 DNA: TGCAGTGCTAGTAATACAGGGGACAACTATGGC.

By share, this clone counts as medium-sized. The sequenced fragment ends 3 residues before the CDR3 boundary, so the rest is inferred from the germline J gene. This chain uses TRBV27 with TRBJ1-2, with TRBD1 as a possible D gene (6 bases). V was trimmed by 3 bases and J by 3 bases, leaving 17 bases between them. Germline V gives CDR1 MNHEY, CDR2 SMNVEV (reference sequence). The CDR3 totals 16 residues. The sequenced CDR3 bases are TGTGCCAGCAGTTTGGGGGTGGGGGCAGCCGACTATGGC. Translated: CASSLGVGAADYG. The entire CDR3 protein reads CASSLGVGAADYGYTF.

In its sample, this clone was seen many times. The read ends 3 residues before the CDR3 terminus; that terminus is restored from the germline J gene. The gene calls are TRBV11-3 and TRBJ2-1; 10 bases align to TRBD2. Germline trimming cut 4 bases from V and 4 bases from J; bases unmatched to any gene: 1. This CDR3 is built from 14 residues. Germline CDR1 and CDR2: SGHNT and YENEEA. The sequenced part of the CDR3 DNA is TGTGCCAGCAGCTCTAGCGGGAGTTACAATGAG. Residues: CASSSSGSYNE. The whole CDR3 reads CASSSSGSYNEQFF.

This clone showed up just a few times. The read halts 3 residues ahead of the CDR3 end, with the missing end drawn from the germline J gene. This chain uses TRBV19 with TRBJ2-5; 8 bases are shared with TRBD1. With 5 bases clipped from V and 1 base from J, the junction kept 6 bases outside the gene matches. The CDR3 runs 15 residues. Germline CDR1 is LNHDA and CDR2 is SQIVND (reference sequence). The chain's CDR3 is CASSPLGTGQETQYF. Partial CDR3 DNA: TGTGCCAGTAGTCCGTTAGGGACAGGCCAAGAGACC.

This clone was observed a few times. The read ends 3 residues before the CDR3 terminus; that terminus is restored from the germline J gene. V gene TRBV11-3 combines with J gene TRBJ2-2; D might be TRBD1 (6 bases). Germline V gene sequence: CDR1 SGHNT, CDR2 YENEEA. The CDR3 is 15 residues long. V shed 3 bases and J shed 3 bases, with 11 bases lying between them. The DNA read from the CDR3 is TGTGCCAGCAGCTTTTTGGCAGGGGACACCGGGGAG. It encodes CASSFLAGDTGE. The full CDR3 protein reads CASSFLAGDTGELFF.

This clone was detected ten times or more. The read ends 3 residues before the CDR3 terminus; that terminus is restored from the germline J gene. V is TRBV7-2 and J is TRBJ1-2; D unresolved. Trimming stripped 5 bases from V and 2 bases from J, with 15 bases between. Per the germline V gene, CDR1 is SGHTA and CDR2 is FQGNSA. The CDR3 runs 15 residues. This chain's CDR3 is CASSRPARANYGYTF. The DNA read from the CDR3 is TGTGCCAGCAGCCGACCGGCGAGGGCCAACTATGGC.

This clone was picked up many times. The CDR3 end is not reached by the read, which stops 3 residues before it; the germline J gene fills it in. This chain connects TRBV6-1 to TRBJ1-1, with 7 bases lining up with TRBD1. The V segment lost 4 bases and the J segment 2 bases; nucleotides outside the gene matches: 4. The CDR3 contains 14 residues. Germline CDR1 reads MNHNS; CDR2 reads SASEGT. The CDR3 bases that were read are TGTGCCAGCAGTGCCGGGACAGATAACACTGAA. Its translation: CASSAGTDNTE. The entire CDR3 is CASSAGTDNTEAFF.

Partial CDR3 DNA: TGTGCCAGCAGTGAAGCGAGTGGGACAGGGATTTCACCC. Translated: CASSEASGTGISP. The whole CDR3 is CASSEASGTGISPLHF. This chain links TRBV6-1 with TRBJ1-6; 9 positions agree with TRBD1. The read ends 3 residues early relative to the CDR3; the germline J gene fills the gap. Germline CDR1 and CDR2: MNHNS and SASEGT. With 0 bases clipped from V and 9 bases from J, the junction kept 6 bases outside the gene matches. CDR3 length equals 16 residues.

The table lists this clone with a few counts. The sequenced fragment ends 3 residues before the CDR3 boundary, so the rest is inferred from the germline J gene. This chain joins TRBV19 and TRBJ2-7, with 8 positions matching TRBD1. The CDR3 totals 14 residues. The V gene end was trimmed by 6 bases and the J gene end by 0 bases; junction bases not matched to a gene: 4. Germline CDR1 reads LNHDA; CDR2 reads SQIVND (reference sequence). CDR3 in amino acids: CASRRTGSSYEQYF. Incomplete CDR3 DNA: TGTGCCAGTAGACGGACAGGGAGCTCCTACGAG.

This clone was seen ten or more times. The CDR3 is cut off 3 residues early in the read; its end comes from the germline J gene. The chain is built from TRBV30 and TRBJ1-6, with a possible D match to TRBD1 (5 bases). CDR3 length equals 13 residues. Trimming shortened V by 3 bases and J by 7 bases, and 10 bases separated the two germline ends. Germline V lookup: CDR1 GTSNPN, CDR2 SVGIG (reference sequence). This CDR3 is CAWRWGHNSPLHF. The part of the CDR3 DNA that was read is TGTGCCTGGAGATGGGGCCACAATTCACCC.

This clone was found many times. The sequenced fragment ends 3 residues before the CDR3 boundary, so the rest is inferred from the germline J gene. The genes are TRBV2 and TRBJ2-2, with D possibly being TRBD1 (8 bases). The length of the CDR3 is 15 residues. V lost 8 bases and J 6 bases, leaving 19 bases between the germline ends. Germline V lookup: CDR1 SNHLY, CDR2 FYNNEI. The CDR3 loop reads CASFGQGGRAGELFF. Partial CDR3 DNA: TGTGCCAGCTTCGGACAGGGAGGGAGGGCCGGGGAG.

The sample holds many counts of this clone. From the germline J gene comes the end of the CDR3, since the read stops 3 residues before it. The identical CDR3 is also encoded by other nucleotide sequences in the sample. The chain employs TRBV20-1 and TRBJ2-3, with 7 bases aligning to TRBD1. From germline, CDR1 is DFQATT and CDR2 SNEGSKA (reference sequence). The V segment lost 4 bases and the J segment 1 base; nucleotides outside the gene matches: 8. This CDR3 is built from 15 residues. The CDR3 loop reads CSAIPPGQRTDTQYF. The DNA read from the CDR3 is TGCAGTGCTATTCCACCGGGACAGCGCACAGATACG.

For this clone: The CDR3 end falls 3 residues outside the read, so it is completed with the germline J gene. The chain couples TRBV6-2 or TRBV6-3 to TRBJ2-5; 7 positions agree with TRBD1. J gave up 1 base and V 5 bases, and 7 bases lay outside the gene matches. Germline V gives CDR1 MNHEY, CDR2 SVGEGT. The CDR3 has 15 residues. The CDR3 here is CASSKGTAIQETQYF. CDR3 DNA (partial): TGTGCCAGCAGTAAAGGGACAGCAATCCAAGAGACC.

Points on this clone: Read data end 3 residues before the CDR3 end; the end is taken from the germline J gene. This chain links TRBV2 with TRBJ2-3; 9 positions agree with TRBD2. The CDR3 length is 17 residues. Per the germline V gene, CDR1 is SNHLY and CDR2 is FYNNEI. J lost 3 bases, V lost 1 base, and 8 bases had no gene match. The DNA read from the CDR3 is TGTGCCAGCAGTGAAGGGCTGGGGAGCGGGGGGACAGATACG. Its translation: CASSEGLGSGGTDT. The entire CDR3 is CASSEGLGSGGTDTQYF. Together with reference TRBV2 and TRBJ2-3, the CDR3 gives the full variable domain: EPEVTQTPSHQVTQMGQEVILRCVPISNHLYFYWYRQILGQKVEFLVSFYNNEISEKSEIFDDQFSVERPDGSNFTLKIRSTKLEDSAMYFCASSEGLGSGGTDTQYFGPGTRLTVL.

This clone occurred many times. The DNA ends 3 residues before the CDR3 does, and the rest of the CDR3 is filled in from the germline J gene. V is TRBV5-1 and J is TRBJ1-1; a possible D gene is TRBD1 (6 bases). The length of the CDR3 is 14 residues. The V and J ends lost 2 bases and 4 bases respectively, with 12 bases between them. The V gene's germline CDR1 is SGHRS and CDR2 YFSETQ. The CDR3 DNA, read in part, is TGCGCCAGCAGCTTCGACAGGAGGGGCACTGAA. Its protein product is CASSFDRRGTE. The whole CDR3 region reads CASSFDRRGTEAFF.

This clone has a count of ten or more. The read is 3 residues too short to cover the CDR3 end, so that end is filled in from the germline J gene. The chain combines TRBV18 with TRBJ2-1; maybe TRBD2 (6 bases). The CDR3 loop spans 16 amino acids. CDR1 and CDR2 from the germline V gene are KGHSH and LQKENI. V lost 3 bases to trimming and J lost 2 bases, with 14 bases between them. The part of the CDR3 DNA that was read is TGTGCCAGCTCACCGGGGACTGATTTGGCCTACAATGAG. Protein product: CASSPGTDLAYNE. In full, the CDR3 is CASSPGTDLAYNEQFF.